A selection of T cell receptor beta chains follows, all from one sample in a study of identical twins. From the 5' RACE reads, TCRdb called clonotypes with MiXCR, one entry per CDR3 protein. Counted here are 300,000 to 400,000 distinct CDR3 sequences, about 12% occurring once; the ten biggest clones make up 7.2%. Separately, the same data were catalogued under a study of yellow fever vaccine responses in identical twins.

Sequenced sample: CD8+ T cells sorted from blood. Receptors originate from a woman under 30 in good health. Each CDR3 is given with its conserved first and last residue. The D gene is left open where the match is weak. Clone size is stated in some rows and not others, as once, few, many or a class when expanded.

cdr3_length: 15
v_call: TRBV5-1
j_call: TRBJ1-1
d_call: TRBD1
clone_size: NA
cdr3_aa: CASSFTPGQGAEAFF
cdr3_nt: TGCGCCAGCAGCTTTACCCCGGGACAGGGGGCTGAAGCTTTCTTT

cdr3_length: 15
v_call: TRBV6-4
j_call: TRBJ2-1
d_call: TRBD2
clone_size: NA
cdr3_aa: CASSDSGGGTREQFF
cdr3_nt: TGTGCCAGCAGTGACTCGGGCGGGGGGACCCGTGAGCAGTTCTTC

cdr3_length: 13
v_call: TRBV9
j_call: TRBJ2-1
d_call: NA
clone_size: many
cdr3_aa: CASSATFYNEQFF
cdr3_nt: TGTGCCAGCAGCGCCACGTTCTACAATGAGCAGTTCTTC

cdr3_length: 15
v_call: TRBV6-1
j_call: TRBJ1-1
d_call: NA
clone_size: few
cdr3_aa: CASSARDTSNTEAFF
cdr3_nt: TGTGCCAGCAGTGCCAGGGACACTTCGAACACTGAAGCTTTCTTT

cdr3_length: 14
v_call: TRBV20-1
j_call: TRBJ2-7
d_call: NA
clone_size: NA
cdr3_aa: CSARAEDGYYEQYF
cdr3_nt: TGCAGTGCTAGGGCTGAGGACGGTTACTACGAGCAGTACTTC

cdr3_length: 14
v_call: TRBV27
j_call: TRBJ2-1
d_call: NA
clone_size: NA
cdr3_aa: CASSLTTRQDEQFF
cdr3_nt: TGTGCCAGCAGTTTGACAACCCGCCAGGATGAGCAGTTCTTC

cdr3_length: 15
v_call: TRBV13
j_call: TRBJ1-6
d_call: NA
clone_size: many
cdr3_aa: CASSQKSVYNSPLHF
cdr3_nt: TGTGCCAGCAGCCAAAAGAGCGTCTATAATTCACCCCTCCACTTT

cdr3_length: 15
v_call: TRBV9
j_call: TRBJ1-6
d_call: TRBD1
clone_size: NA
cdr3_aa: CASSPRDREDSPLHF
cdr3_nt: TGTGCCAGCAGCCCCCGGGACAGGGAGGATTCACCCCTCCACTTT

cdr3_length: 11
v_call: TRBV29-1
j_call: TRBJ1-2
d_call: NA
clone_size: NA
cdr3_aa: CSVVGGRGYTF
cdr3_nt: TGCAGCGTTGTGGGGGGACGTGGCTACACCTTC

cdr3_length: 16
v_call: TRBV6-1
j_call: TRBJ2-5
d_call: TRBD1
clone_size: NA
cdr3_aa: CASSEKRGPEQETQYF
cdr3_nt: TGTGCCAGCAGTGAAAAGAGGGGGCCGGAGCAAGAGACCCAGTACTTC

cdr3_length: 9
v_call: TRBV11-2
j_call: TRBJ1-2
d_call: NA
clone_size: many
cdr3_aa: CASGPGYTF
cdr3_nt: TGTGCCAGCGGACCCGGCTACACCTTC

cdr3_length: 15
v_call: TRBV4-1
j_call: TRBJ2-3
d_call: NA
clone_size: NA
cdr3_aa: CASSQVAGNTDTQYF
cdr3_nt: TGCGCCAGCAGCCAAGTTGCGGGAAACACAGATACGCAGTATTTT

cdr3_length: 14
v_call: TRBV2
j_call: TRBJ1-1
d_call: TRBD1
clone_size: NA
cdr3_aa: CASTTGPWNTEVFF
cdr3_nt: TGTGCCAGCACGACAGGGCCTTGGAACACTGAAGTTTTCTTT

cdr3_length: 16
v_call: TRBV28
j_call: TRBJ2-7
d_call: NA
clone_size: few
cdr3_aa: CASSPFTGRAFYEQYF
cdr3_nt: TGTGCCAGCAGTCCCTTTACCGGGAGAGCCTTCTACGAGCAGTACTTC

cdr3_length: 14
v_call: TRBV6-1
j_call: TRBJ2-7
d_call: TRBD2
clone_size: few
cdr3_aa: CASREGTSGGEQYF
cdr3_nt: TGTGCCAGCAGAGAAGGGACTAGCGGGGGTGAGCAGTACTTC

cdr3_length: 15
v_call: TRBV7-9
j_call: TRBJ1-1
d_call: TRBD1
clone_size: NA
cdr3_aa: CASSLARDSNTEAFF
cdr3_nt: TGTGCCAGCAGCTTGGCCCGGGACAGTAACACTGAAGCTTTCTTT

cdr3_length: 16
v_call: TRBV24-1
j_call: TRBJ2-1
d_call: NA
clone_size: NA
cdr3_aa: CATSDLRAPTYNEQFF
cdr3_nt: TGTGCCACCAGTGATTTGCGAGCACCTACATACAATGAGCAGTTCTTC

cdr3_length: 13
v_call: TRBV10-3
j_call: TRBJ2-7
d_call: TRBD2
clone_size: few
cdr3_aa: CATETGLASGQYF
cdr3_nt: TGTGCCACCGAAACGGGACTAGCTAGCGGGCAGTACTTC

cdr3_length: 12
v_call: TRBV7-8
j_call: TRBJ2-7
d_call: TRBD2
clone_size: few
cdr3_aa: CASSFGAGEQYF
cdr3_nt: TGTGCCAGCAGCTTTGGAGCGGGAGAGCAGTACTTC

cdr3_length: 14
v_call: TRBV6-4
j_call: TRBJ2-1
d_call: TRBD1
clone_size: few
cdr3_aa: CASSEGQGAHEQFF
cdr3_nt: TGTGCCAGCAGTGAGGGACAGGGGGCGCATGAGCAGTTCTTC

cdr3_length: 13
v_call: TRBV10-1
j_call: TRBJ2-7
d_call: NA
clone_size: few
cdr3_aa: CASSESGVHEQYF
cdr3_nt: TGCGCCAGCAGTGAGTCAGGGGTCCACGAGCAGTACTTC

cdr3_length: 16
v_call: TRBV20-1
j_call: TRBJ1-4
d_call: NA
clone_size: NA
cdr3_aa: CSARVAGRMTNEKLFF
cdr3_nt: TGCAGTGCTAGAGTCGCAGGGAGGATGACTAATGAAAAACTGTTTTTT

cdr3_length: 14
v_call: TRBV11-2
j_call: TRBJ2-3
d_call: NA
clone_size: NA
cdr3_aa: CASSLVTSRDTQYF
cdr3_nt: TGTGCCAGCAGCTTAGTTACTAGCAGAGATACGCAGTATTTT

cdr3_length: 12
v_call: TRBV4-1
j_call: TRBJ1-1
d_call: NA
clone_size: NA
cdr3_aa: CASSHHLREAFF
cdr3_nt: TGCGCCAGCAGCCACCACCTTAGAGAAGCTTTCTTT

cdr3_length: 14
v_call: TRBV24-1
j_call: TRBJ1-1
d_call: NA
clone_size: many
cdr3_aa: CATAGGESDTEAFF
cdr3_nt: TGTGCCACCGCCGGGGGAGAGTCGGACACTGAAGCTTTCTTT

cdr3_length: 15
v_call: TRBV9
j_call: TRBJ2-2
d_call: NA
clone_size: few
cdr3_aa: CASSVGGITAGELFF
cdr3_nt: TGTGCCAGCAGCGTAGGAGGTATTACGGCCGGGGAGCTGTTTTTT

cdr3_length: 15
v_call: TRBV2
j_call: TRBJ2-2
d_call: TRBD1
clone_size: NA
cdr3_aa: CASSDVTGDTGELFF
cdr3_nt: TGTGCCAGCAGTGATGTGACAGGGGATACCGGGGAGCTGTTTTTT

cdr3_length: 14
v_call: TRBV12-3/TRBV12-4
j_call: TRBJ2-7
d_call: NA
clone_size: NA
cdr3_aa: CASSFSGDSYEQYF
cdr3_nt: TGTGCCAGCAGTTTTTCCGGAGATTCCTACGAGCAGTACTTC

cdr3_length: 15
v_call: TRBV14
j_call: TRBJ1-2
d_call: TRBD1
clone_size: NA
cdr3_aa: CASSHRTGGREGYTF
cdr3_nt: TGTGCCAGCAGCCATCGGACAGGGGGCCGTGAGGGCTACACCTTC

cdr3_length: 13
v_call: TRBV12-3/TRBV12-4
j_call: TRBJ1-2
d_call: NA
clone_size: NA
cdr3_aa: CASSLGLLYGYTF
cdr3_nt: TGTGCCAGCAGCCTAGGACTTCTCTATGGCTACACCTTC

cdr3_length: 18
v_call: TRBV4-1
j_call: TRBJ2-2
d_call: NA
clone_size: many
cdr3_aa: CASSRLRGGEPRTGELFF
cdr3_nt: TGCGCCAGCAGCCGACTGAGGGGCGGGGAGCCTCGGACCGGGGAGCTGTTTTTT

cdr3_length: 14
v_call: TRBV2
j_call: TRBJ2-3
d_call: NA
clone_size: many
cdr3_aa: CASSVAGAGDTQYF
cdr3_nt: TGTGCCAGCAGTGTTGCAGGGGCCGGAGATACGCAGTATTTT

cdr3_length: 14
v_call: TRBV12-3/TRBV12-4
j_call: TRBJ2-3
d_call: NA
clone_size: few
cdr3_aa: CASSLTLSTDTQYF
cdr3_nt: TGTGCCAGCAGTTTAACGCTCAGCACAGATACGCAGTATTTT

cdr3_length: 20
v_call: TRBV29-1
j_call: TRBJ2-1
d_call: TRBD2
clone_size: few
cdr3_aa: CSVAPNSGGLYSYSYNEQFF
cdr3_nt: TGCAGCGTCGCCCCGAATAGCGGGGGGCTATATTCGTACTCCTACAATGAGCAGTTCTTC

cdr3_length: 14
v_call: TRBV29-1
j_call: TRBJ2-1
d_call: NA
clone_size: many
cdr3_aa: CSVVPEAFYNEQFF
cdr3_nt: TGCAGCGTTGTCCCAGAGGCGTTCTACAATGAGCAGTTCTTC

cdr3_length: 17
v_call: TRBV2
j_call: TRBJ2-3
d_call: TRBD2
clone_size: once
cdr3_aa: CASSDPGLAPSTDTQYF
cdr3_nt: TGTGCCAGCAGTGATCCCGGACTAGCACCTAGCACAGATACGCAGTATTTT

cdr3_length: 17
v_call: TRBV5-1
j_call: TRBJ2-3
d_call: TRBD2
clone_size: few
cdr3_aa: CASAVPISGSGIVTQYF
cdr3_nt: TGCGCCAGCGCCGTACCCATAAGCGGGAGTGGTATCGTTACGCAGTATTTT

cdr3_length: 14
v_call: TRBV6-4
j_call: TRBJ2-3
d_call: NA
clone_size: many
cdr3_aa: CASSDGQGTDTQYF
cdr3_nt: TGTGCCAGCAGTGACGGGCAGGGCACAGATACGCAGTATTTT

cdr3_length: 15
v_call: TRBV2
j_call: TRBJ2-5
d_call: NA
clone_size: few
cdr3_aa: CASSPGQIHQETQYF
cdr3_nt: TGTGCCAGCAGCCCGGGACAAATTCACCAAGAGACCCAGTACTTC

cdr3_length: 15
v_call: TRBV12-3/TRBV12-4
j_call: TRBJ2-1
d_call: TRBD2
clone_size: few
cdr3_aa: CASSFGAGTPNEQFF
cdr3_nt: TGTGCCAGCAGTTTTGGAGCGGGAACCCCCAATGAGCAGTTCTTC

cdr3_length: 14
v_call: TRBV20-1
j_call: TRBJ1-1
d_call: TRBD1
clone_size: NA
cdr3_aa: CSDRVDRGPGEAFF
cdr3_nt: TGCAGTGATAGAGTTGACAGGGGGCCTGGTGAAGCTTTCTTT

cdr3_length: 16
v_call: TRBV7-9
j_call: TRBJ2-1
d_call: TRBD1
clone_size: few
cdr3_aa: CASSFGDRGFDNEQFF
cdr3_nt: TGTGCCAGCAGCTTCGGGGACAGGGGTTTTGACAATGAGCAGTTCTTC

cdr3_length: 16
v_call: TRBV7-9
j_call: TRBJ2-5
d_call: NA
clone_size: NA
cdr3_aa: CASSLVEAVPGETQYF
cdr3_nt: TGTGCCAGCAGCTTAGTGGAGGCGGTGCCGGGAGAGACCCAGTACTTC

cdr3_length: 11
v_call: TRBV7-8
j_call: TRBJ2-1
d_call: NA
clone_size: many
cdr3_aa: CASSPTNEQFF
cdr3_nt: TGTGCCAGCAGCCCCACCAATGAGCAGTTCTTC

cdr3_length: 14
v_call: TRBV12-3/TRBV12-4
j_call: TRBJ1-5
d_call: NA
clone_size: many
cdr3_aa: CASSHDSPNQPQHF
cdr3_nt: TGTGCCAGCAGCCACGACAGTCCCAATCAGCCCCAGCATTTT

cdr3_length: 13
v_call: TRBV7-9
j_call: TRBJ2-1
d_call: NA
clone_size: many
cdr3_aa: CASSSGFMGEQFF
cdr3_nt: TGTGCCAGCAGCTCCGGTTTTATGGGGGAGCAGTTCTTC

cdr3_length: 17
v_call: TRBV5-1
j_call: TRBJ1-4
d_call: NA
clone_size: NA
cdr3_aa: CASSLEGPPGTNEKLFF
cdr3_nt: TGCGCCAGCAGCTTGGAAGGACCTCCGGGGACTAATGAAAAACTGTTTTTT

cdr3_length: 13
v_call: TRBV7-9
j_call: TRBJ2-7
d_call: TRBD1
clone_size: many
cdr3_aa: CASSLATGNEQYF
cdr3_nt: TGTGCCAGCAGCTTAGCGACAGGGAACGAGCAGTACTTC

cdr3_length: 16
v_call: TRBV6-5
j_call: TRBJ2-3
d_call: TRBD2
clone_size: NA
cdr3_aa: CASSYGGQRGADTQYF
cdr3_nt: TGTGCCAGCAGTTACGGTGGTCAGCGGGGGGCAGATACGCAGTATTTT

cdr3_length: 14
v_call: TRBV2
j_call: TRBJ2-1
d_call: TRBD2
clone_size: NA
cdr3_aa: CASVAGGPYNEQFF
cdr3_nt: TGTGCCAGTGTCGCGGGAGGGCCCTATAATGAGCAGTTCTTC

cdr3_length: 15
v_call: TRBV7-9
j_call: TRBJ1-2
d_call: NA
clone_size: few
cdr3_aa: CASTAEGGDNYGYTF
cdr3_nt: TGTGCCAGCACCGCCGAGGGAGGGGACAACTATGGCTACACCTTC

cdr3_length: 15
v_call: TRBV10-1
j_call: TRBJ2-3
d_call: NA
clone_size: few
cdr3_aa: CASSESPGNTDTQYF
cdr3_nt: TGCGCCAGCAGTGAGTCGCCAGGAAACACAGATACGCAGTATTTT